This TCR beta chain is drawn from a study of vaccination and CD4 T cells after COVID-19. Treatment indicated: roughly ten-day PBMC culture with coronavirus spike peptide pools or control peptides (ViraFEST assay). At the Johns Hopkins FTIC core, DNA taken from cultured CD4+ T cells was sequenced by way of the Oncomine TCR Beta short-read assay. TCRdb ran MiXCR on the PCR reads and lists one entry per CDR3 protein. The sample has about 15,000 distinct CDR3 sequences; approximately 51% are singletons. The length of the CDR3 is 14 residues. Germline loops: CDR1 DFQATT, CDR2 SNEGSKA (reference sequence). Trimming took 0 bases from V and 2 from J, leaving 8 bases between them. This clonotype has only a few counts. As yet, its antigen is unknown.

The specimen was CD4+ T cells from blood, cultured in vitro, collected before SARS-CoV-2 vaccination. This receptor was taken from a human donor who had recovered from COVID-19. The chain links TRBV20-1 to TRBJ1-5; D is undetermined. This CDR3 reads CSARDWLGNQPQHF. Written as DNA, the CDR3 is TGCAGTGCTAGAGATTGGTTAGGCAATCAGCCCCAGCATTTT.